This is a list of T cell receptor beta chains from one sample in a study of blood T cell repertoires in COVID-19. The protocol was immunoSEQ multiplex PCR, while the TCRdb copy is restricted to in-frame clones and leaves out a portion. Among under 250,000 clones listed, roughly 85% were seen once. The sample taken for sequencing was peripheral blood. The receptors here all came from a woman between 70 and 85 years old with COVID-19, enrolled during active disease. Each CDR3 is given with its conserved first and last residue. D genes are given only for firm matches. Expanded clones get a size class; other rows say once, few or many, or leave the size out.

V gene,clone size,J gene,D gene,CDR3 protein,CDR3 DNA
TRBV27,once,TRBJ2-3,NA,CASRGPQRPRADTQYF,TGTGCCAGCAGGGGTCCTCAGCGGCCGAGGGCAGATACGCAGTATTTT
TRBV2,NA,TRBJ1-1,NA,CASSRIVNTEAFF,TGTGCCAGCAGCAGGATAGTAAACACTGAAGCTTTCTTT
TRBV5-5,NA,TRBJ1-2,TRBD1,CASSSTGGAFDGYTF,TGTGCCAGCAGCAGCACAGGGGGCGCTTTCGATGGCTACACCTTC
TRBV24-1,NA,TRBJ2-3,NA,CATSDFRGGVTDTQYF,TGTGCCACCAGTGATTTCCGCGGAGGAGTCACAGATACGCAGTATTTT
TRBV7-2,NA,TRBJ2-1,NA,CASSFRRADNEQFF,TGTGCCAGCAGCTTTAGGCGGGCAGACAATGAGCAGTTCTTC
TRBV7-7,NA,TRBJ2-5,TRBD2,CASSSGLAGGMYQETQYF,TGTGCTAGCAGCTCGGGACTAGCGGGGGGGATGTACCAAGAGACCCAGTACTTC
TRBV4-3,NA,TRBJ1-1,NA,CASSLRQNTEAFF,TGCGCCAGCAGCCTCCGACAGAACACTGAAGCTTTCTTT
TRBV7-9,NA,TRBJ1-5,NA,CASSRIDSNQPQHF,TGTGCCAGCAGCCGAATAGATAGCAATCAGCCCCAGCATTTT
TRBV24-1,NA,TRBJ2-1,NA,CATSDTYNEQFF,TGTGCCACCAGTGATACTTACAATGAGCAGTTCTTC
TRBV5-4,NA,TRBJ1-1,NA,CASSLANGAGKAFF,TGTGCCAGCAGCTTGGCCAATGGGGCAGGGAAAGCTTTCTTT
TRBV11-3,NA,TRBJ1-3,NA,CASSSYRVGNTIYF,TGTGCCAGCAGCTCCTACAGGGTCGGAAACACCATATATTTT
TRBV7-2,NA,TRBJ2-3,TRBD1,CASTRDRGTDTQYF,TGTGCCAGCACCCGGGACAGGGGCACAGATACGCAGTATTTT
TRBV24-1,NA,TRBJ2-5,NA,CATSENRVGETQYF,TGTGCCACCAGTGAAAACAGGGTTGGCGAGACCCAGTACTTC
TRBV5-1,NA,TRBJ2-7,TRBD1,CASSSRDRGEEQYF,TGCGCCAGCAGCTCCCGGGACAGGGGAGAGGAGCAGTACTTC
TRBV6-1,NA,TRBJ1-2,TRBD1,CASSEMKGQGDGYTF,TGTGCCAGCAGTGAAATGAAGGGACAGGGAGATGGCTACACCTTC
TRBV6-2/TRBV6-3,NA,TRBJ1-6,TRBD1,CASSYSGNRGGSPLHF,TGTGCCAGCAGTTACTCGGGGAACAGGGGTGGTTCACCCCTCCACTTT
TRBV20-1,NA,TRBJ1-1,NA,CSASMNTEAFF,TGCAGTGCGTCAATGAACACTGAAGCTTTCTTT
TRBV7-8,NA,TRBJ2-7,NA,CASSLAPGIMYGQYF,TGTGCCAGCAGCTTAGCTCCCGGGATCATGTACGGACAGTACTTC
TRBV18,NA,TRBJ2-1,NA,CASSSRTVSYNEQFF,TGTGCCAGCTCATCACGGACAGTCTCCTACAATGAGCAGTTCTTC
TRBV7-6,NA,TRBJ2-3,TRBD1,CASSPNSGGQHTDTQYF,TGTGCCAGCAGCCCGAATTCAGGGGGCCAGCACACAGATACGCAGTATTTT
TRBV18,few,TRBJ1-1,TRBD1,CASSKGGSDTEAFF,TGTGCCAGCTCAAAAGGGGGCTCGGACACTGAAGCTTTCTTT
TRBV29-1,once,TRBJ1-1,NA,CSVSSRAAEAFF,TGCAGCGTTTCAAGCAGGGCGGCTGAAGCTTTCTTT
TRBV29-1,NA,TRBJ2-1,NA,CSVGTTKISYNEQFF,TGCAGCGTTGGGACTACAAAAATCTCCTACAATGAGCAGTTCTTC
TRBV9,NA,TRBJ2-7,TRBD1,CASSAGTGGYEQYF,TGTGCCAGCAGCGCCGGGACAGGGGGCTACGAGCAGTACTTC
TRBV7-9,NA,TRBJ1-4,TRBD1,CASSRQGRGEKLFF,TGTGCCAGCAGCCGACAGGGGAGAGGTGAAAAACTGTTTTTT
TRBV6-5,NA,TRBJ1-1,NA,CASSLEKNTEAFF,TGTGCCAGCAGTTTGGAGAAGAACACTGAAGCTTTCTTT
TRBV2,NA,TRBJ2-7,NA,CASSFSGSSYEQYF,TGTGCCAGCAGTTTCAGCGGCAGCTCCTACGAGCAGTACTTC
TRBV19,NA,TRBJ2-4,TRBD2,CASSNTPFRPSGGENIQYF,TGTGCCAGTAGTAACACTCCCTTTAGGCCGTCGGGGGGGGAAAACATTCAGTACTTC
TRBV7-2,few,TRBJ1-6,TRBD1,CASSGRTGYNSPLHF,TGTGCCAGCAGCGGGAGGACAGGGTATAATTCACCCCTCCACTTT
TRBV3-1/TRBV3-2,NA,TRBJ2-1,TRBD2,CASSPGLAGEQFF,TGTGCCAGCAGCCCCGGACTAGCGGGAGAGCAGTTCTTC
TRBV11-2,NA,TRBJ2-7,TRBD2,CASSLIGRGDGEQYF,TGTGCCAGCAGCTTAATCGGGAGGGGGGATGGCGAGCAGTACTTC
TRBV19,many,TRBJ2-1,NA,CASSRSVYNEQFF,TGTGCCAGTAGCCGGTCGGTCTACAATGAGCAGTTCTTC
TRBV7-2,NA,TRBJ2-2,NA,CASSFFGTGELFF,TGTGCCAGCAGCTTTTTCGGGACCGGGGAGCTGTTTTTT
TRBV7-2,once,TRBJ1-1,NA,CASSLVEGKTEAFF,TGTGCCAGCAGCTTAGTGGAGGGGAAGACTGAAGCTTTCTTT
TRBV6-2/TRBV6-3,NA,TRBJ2-1,NA,CASSGRIGRGQRAMGEQFF,TGTGCCAGCAGTGGGAGGATAGGGCGGGGCCAGCGGGCAATGGGTGAGCAGTTCTTC
TRBV6-5,NA,TRBJ2-5,TRBD2,CASTTGGETQYF,TGTGCCAGCACCACGGGGGGAGAGACCCAGTACTTC
TRBV6-5,few,TRBJ1-2,NA,CASGSSRQNYGYTF,TGTGCCAGCGGGTCCTCCCGACAAAACTATGGCTACACCTTC
TRBV7-2,NA,TRBJ2-7,NA,CASSLAQGYEQYF,TGTGCCAGCAGCTTAGCGCAGGGGTACGAGCAGTACTTC
TRBV6-2/TRBV6-3,NA,TRBJ2-3,TRBD1,CASSRDSLFTDTQYF,TGTGCCAGCAGTAGGGACAGTTTATTCACAGATACGCAGTATTTT
TRBV14,NA,TRBJ2-1,NA,CASSQKQQGYNEQFF,TGTGCCAGCAGCCAAAAACAACAGGGTTACAATGAGCAGTTCTTC
TRBV10-3,NA,TRBJ1-4,NA,CATRAGAEEKLFF,TGTGCCACCAGGGCGGGGGCCGAGGAAAAACTGTTTTTT
TRBV6-2/TRBV6-3,NA,TRBJ2-7,NA,CASSYTGNYEQYF,TGTGCCAGCAGTTACACAGGGAACTACGAGCAGTACTTC
TRBV7-6,NA,TRBJ2-3,NA,CASSLGTARSTDTQYF,TGTGCCAGCAGCTTAGGGACAGCCCGTAGCACAGATACGCAGTATTTT
TRBV7-3,NA,TRBJ2-7,NA,CASSLSGQSSYEQYF,TGTGCCAGCAGCTTATCGGGACAAAGCTCCTACGAGCAGTACTTC
TRBV5-1,NA,TRBJ2-2,TRBD2,CASTRGTSGATGELFF,TGCGCCAGCACCCGCGGGACTAGCGGGGCAACCGGGGAGCTGTTTTTT